The TCR beta chain under discussion was sequenced for a study of cytomegalovirus exposure and HLA in healthy donors. Germline V lookup: CDR1 MNHEY, CDR2 SVGAGI. The CDR3 contains 15 residues. After removal of 6 bases from V and 5 bases from J, the junction contained 9 bases not matched to a gene. PCR primers comprised 60 Vbeta and 13 Jbeta primers. Only in-frame clones appear in the TCRdb table, and some are missing; sequencing was by immunoSEQ multiplex PCR. The data show about 98,000 clones, roughly two thirds seen once. The clonotype originates from a man aged 50 or older in good health and CMV-seronegative. The chain combines TRBV6-5 with TRBJ1-3, with 8 positions matching TRBD1. Sequencing used PBMCs. CDR3 coding DNA: TGTGCCAGCAGATCGACAGGGGCAGATAGAAACACCATATATTTT. This encodes CASRSTGADRNTIYF.